This TCR beta chain was sequenced in a study of CD8 T cells in ankylosing spondylitis (dated by TCRdb to the late 2010s). As for the study more broadly: T cell receptor beta repertoires were profiled in healthy donors and ankylosing spondylitis patients so that disease-linked TCR variants could be found. The full study cohort comprised about 25 ankylosing spondylitis patients and some 110 healthy donors. Peripheral blood samples were taken, and synovial fluid was additionally collected from ankylosing spondylitis patients.

Sequencing was carried out with an Illumina HiSeq 2500. Quantitative 5'-RACE with molecular barcodes was used to prepare TCR beta libraries. Per the source publication's procedure: A new computational method based on a probabilistic model of VDJ rearrangement was used to identify disease-linked TCR variants. The public reads were reprocessed in TCRdb via fastp at Q25 and MiXCR, keeping in-frame beta chains. Rows merge per CDR3 protein into single entries with the most common DNA and genes. Clone size and V and J calls follow TCRdb, not the original study. In this sample the table shows almost 400,000 distinct CDR3 sequences, around 20% of which occur a single time. The ten biggest clones cover approximately 15% of the sample. This clonotype turned up a few times. The target of this receptor is not known. Within one base of it there is no much larger clone, and no base qualities were kept. The CDR3 spans 11 residues, from the cysteine through the phenylalanine. Of the read, only the CDR3 DNA is kept; its 33 bases are in frame from base 1. From the germline V gene, CDR1 is KGHSH and CDR2 is LQKENI. Between the V and J ends, shortened by 6 bases and 4 bases respectively, the junction contains 6 bases.

Findings and caveats that apply to the study as a whole: A CD8+ phenotype was shown by the disease-linked clones, which were found at relatively low frequencies in peripheral blood. Some of the motif variants had been reported before in the synovial fluid and blood of reactive arthritis patients, a finding that suggests common disease-initiation mechanisms. Significant enrichment of the disease-linked clones was reported in matched synovial fluid samples from ankylosing spondylitis patients. Blood from ankylosing spondylitis patients appeared to be characterized by a TCR beta motif made up of several highly homologous amino acid variants.

The V gene is TRBV18 and the J gene is TRBJ1-1, with the D gene not clear enough to name. The TCR sequence derives from a male donor with ankylosing spondylitis. The sequenced sample was blood, either unsorted or a sorted T cell fraction (not recorded which). CDR3 sequence: CASSGLTEAFF. The DNA is as follows: TGTGCCAGCTCCGGCCTCACTGAAGCTTTCTTT.